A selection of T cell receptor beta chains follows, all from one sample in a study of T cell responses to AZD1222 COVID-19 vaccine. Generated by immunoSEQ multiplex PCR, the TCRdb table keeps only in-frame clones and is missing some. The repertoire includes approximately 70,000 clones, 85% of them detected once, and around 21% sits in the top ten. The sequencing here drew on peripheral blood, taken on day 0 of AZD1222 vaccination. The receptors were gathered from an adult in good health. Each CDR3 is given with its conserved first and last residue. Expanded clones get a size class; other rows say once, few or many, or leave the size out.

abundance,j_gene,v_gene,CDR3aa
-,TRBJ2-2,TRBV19,CASSTSGGTGELFF
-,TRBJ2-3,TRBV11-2,CASSNDRGGTWIGSDTQYF
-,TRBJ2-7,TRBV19,CASSIIGRDYEQYF
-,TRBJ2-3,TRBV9,CASSVGVTQYF
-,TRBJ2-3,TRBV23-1,CASSSLLGLAGGPGTDTQYF
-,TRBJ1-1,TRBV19,CASGRQGGTEAFF
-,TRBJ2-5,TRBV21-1,CASSNEGGLRETQYF
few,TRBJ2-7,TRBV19,CASRSRSSYEQYF
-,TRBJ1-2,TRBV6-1,CASSDPVLKGYYTF
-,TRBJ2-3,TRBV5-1,CASSLGGRGASYTDTQYF
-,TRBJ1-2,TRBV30,CAWSVQGSYGYTF
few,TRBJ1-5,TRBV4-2,CASSPFFSQPQHF
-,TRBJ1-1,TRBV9,CASSVVTGVNTEAFF
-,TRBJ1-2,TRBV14,CASSQGRNYGYTF
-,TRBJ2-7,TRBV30,CAWSGDRGRYEQYF
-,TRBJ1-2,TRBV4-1,CASSQDLGTGGVLHGYTF
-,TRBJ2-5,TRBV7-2,CASSQVGLRKETQYF
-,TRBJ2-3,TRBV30,CAFAGGRAEDTQYF
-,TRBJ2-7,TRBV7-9,CASSPSPYEQYF
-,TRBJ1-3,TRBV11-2,CASSLGGNTIYF
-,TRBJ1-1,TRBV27,CASSFLRTLATEAFF
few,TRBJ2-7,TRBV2,CASIIDRANYEQYF
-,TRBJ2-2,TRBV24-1,CATSEAGAPGELFF
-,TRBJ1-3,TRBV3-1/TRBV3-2,CASSQGVIGNTIYF
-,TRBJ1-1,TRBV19,CASSPPATTEAFF
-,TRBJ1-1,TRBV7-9,CASSLSVNTEAFF
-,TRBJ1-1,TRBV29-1,CSAGQKGNTEAFF
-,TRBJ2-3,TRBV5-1,CASSFPGEDTQYF
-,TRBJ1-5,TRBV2,CASRQASYSNQPQHF
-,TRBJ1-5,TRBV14,CASSQNNQPQHF
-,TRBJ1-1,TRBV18,CASSPTGQPNTEAFF
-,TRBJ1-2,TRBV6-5,CASGPDRGNYGYTF